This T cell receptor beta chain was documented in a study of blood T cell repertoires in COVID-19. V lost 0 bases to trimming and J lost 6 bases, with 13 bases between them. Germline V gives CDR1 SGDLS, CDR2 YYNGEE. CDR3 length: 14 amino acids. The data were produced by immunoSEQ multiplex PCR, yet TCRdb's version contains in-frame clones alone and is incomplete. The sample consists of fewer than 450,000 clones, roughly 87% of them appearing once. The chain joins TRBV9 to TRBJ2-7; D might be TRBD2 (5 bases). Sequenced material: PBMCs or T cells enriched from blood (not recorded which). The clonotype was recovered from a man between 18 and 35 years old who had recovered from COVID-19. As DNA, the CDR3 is TGTGCCAGCAGCGTAGGAGTGGGAGTCCGCGAGCAGTACTTC. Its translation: CASSVGVGVREQYF.